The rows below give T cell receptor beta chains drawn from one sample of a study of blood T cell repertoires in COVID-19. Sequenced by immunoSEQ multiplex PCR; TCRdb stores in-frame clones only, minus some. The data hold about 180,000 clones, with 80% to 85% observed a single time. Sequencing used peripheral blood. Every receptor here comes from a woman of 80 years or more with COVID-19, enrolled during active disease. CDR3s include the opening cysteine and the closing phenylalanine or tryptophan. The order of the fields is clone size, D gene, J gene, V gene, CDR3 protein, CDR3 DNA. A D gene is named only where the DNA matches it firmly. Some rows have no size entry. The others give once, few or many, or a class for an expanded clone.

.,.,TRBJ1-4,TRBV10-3,CAISERGEKLFF,TGTGCCATCAGTGAGAGGGGTGAAAAACTGTTTTTT
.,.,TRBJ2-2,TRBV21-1,CASVEGTHTGELFF,TGTGCCAGCGTGGAGGGTACCCACACCGGGGAGCTGTTTTTT
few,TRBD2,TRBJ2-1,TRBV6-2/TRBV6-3,CASSYGLAGGRYNEQFF,TGTGCCAGCAGTTACGGACTAGCGGGGGGACGCTACAATGAGCAGTTCTTC
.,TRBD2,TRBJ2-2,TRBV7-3,CASSRLAGNTGELFF,TGTGCCAGCAGCCGACTAGCGGGGAACACCGGGGAGCTGTTTTTT
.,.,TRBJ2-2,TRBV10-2,CASLGQGGGELFF,TGCGCCAGCTTGGGGCAGGGTGGCGGGGAGCTGTTTTTT
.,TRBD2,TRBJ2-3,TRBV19,CASGGGGANLGTDTQYF,TGTGCCAGCGGGGGCGGGGGGGCCAACCTCGGCACAGATACGCAGTATTTT
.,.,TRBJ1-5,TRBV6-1,CASSEAGQGGQPQHF,TGTGCCAGCAGTGAAGCGGGGCAGGGTGGACAGCCCCAGCATTTT
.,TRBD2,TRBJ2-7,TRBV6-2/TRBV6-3,CASSGGWEEQYF,TGTGCCAGCAGCGGGGGGTGGGAAGAGCAGTACTTC
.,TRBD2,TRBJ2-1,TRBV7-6,CASSLAGGPYNEQFF,TGTGCCAGCAGCTTGGCGGGAGGGCCGTACAATGAGCAGTTCTTC
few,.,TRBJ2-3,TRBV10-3,CAISGTSGRQTDTQYF,TGTGCCATCAGTGGGACTTCTGGGCGGCAAACAGATACGCAGTATTTT
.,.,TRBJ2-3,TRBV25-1,CASRGRDTQYF,TGTGCCAGCAGGGGGAGGGATACGCAGTATTTT
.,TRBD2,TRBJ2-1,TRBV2,CASRTSGTLYNEQFF,TGTGCCAGCAGGACGAGCGGGACCCTCTACAATGAGCAGTTCTTC
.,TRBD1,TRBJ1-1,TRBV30,CAWSGQGYTEAFF,TGTGCCTGGAGTGGACAGGGATATACTGAAGCTTTCTTT
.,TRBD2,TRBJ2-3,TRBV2,CASSERLAGDTQYF,TGTGCCAGCAGTGAGAGGCTAGCGGGAGATACGCAGTATTTT
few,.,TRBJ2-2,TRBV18,CASSRSTNTGELFF,TGTGCCAGCTCACGTTCAACGAACACCGGGGAGCTGTTTTTT
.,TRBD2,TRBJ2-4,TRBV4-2,CASSQVTSGRAADLNIQYF,TGTGCCAGCAGCCAAGTTACTAGCGGGAGGGCCGCGGACCTAAACATTCAGTACTTC
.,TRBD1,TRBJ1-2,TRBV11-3,CASSLLQGAFGYTF,TGTGCCAGCAGCTTACTTCAGGGGGCGTTTGGCTACACCTTC
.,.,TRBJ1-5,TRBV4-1,CASSQDFRRLWPQHF,TGCGCCAGCAGCCAAGACTTTCGGCGGCTTTGGCCCCAGCATTTT
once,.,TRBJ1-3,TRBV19,CASSSGFSGNTIYF,TGTGCCAGTAGTAGCGGCTTCTCTGGAAACACCATATATTTT
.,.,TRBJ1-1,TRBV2,CASSRGSVMNTEAFF,TGTGCCAGCAGCAGGGGTTCCGTTATGAACACTGAAGCTTTCTTT
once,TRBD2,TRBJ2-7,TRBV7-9,CATTGEGRYEQYF,TGTGCCACCACCGGGGAGGGACGGTACGAGCAGTACTTC